The sequence of this TCR beta chain was determined in a study of blood T cell repertoires in COVID-19. Study-wide context: From the United States, Italy and Spain came samples of acute and convalescent COVID-19. Sources were T cells, B-cell-depleted T cells, or PBMCs; the material itself was cDNA or gDNA.

Authors' data handling: Reference gene primer amplification in the assay estimated nucleated cell counts. Generated by immunoSEQ multiplex PCR, the TCRdb table keeps only in-frame clones and is missing some. V, J and clone size are taken as reported in that table, and D and trimming were inferred from the DNA itself. Of hundreds of thousands of clones in the sample, 90% were seen once. Germline V gene sequence: CDR1 SGHRS, CDR2 YFSETQ. The CDR3 extends over 14 amino acids. After removal of 1 base from V and 8 bases from J, the junction contained 5 bases not matched to a gene. This receptor was identified in a woman aged 40 to 50 with COVID-19, enrolled during active disease. The chain recombines TRBV5-1 with TRBJ1-4; 7 positions match TRBD1. The sequenced sample was peripheral blood. CDR3 in amino acids: CASSLKDRPEKLFF. DNA for the CDR3: TGCGCCAGCAGCTTGAAGGACAGGCCGGAAAAACTGTTTTTT.